The T cell receptor beta chain described here comes from a study of T cell repertoires in ileal Crohn's disease. The CDR3 extends over 15 amino acids. CDR1 is LNHDA, CDR2 SQIVND, per germline (reference sequence). Trimming took 9 bases from V and 2 from J; bases not matched to a gene: 12. Noted time point: inflamed ileum from the surgical specimen. Data came from immunoSEQ multiplex PCR; TCRdb stores just in-frame clones and leaves some out. The sample records about 14,000 clones, less than 85% being singletons. This TCR was sampled from an adult with Crohn's disease. The V call is TRBV19, the J call TRBJ1-2, with 7 bases lining up with TRBD1. Material for sequencing was ileal tissue. The CDR3 DNA sequence: TGTGCCAGCGCCGCCCAGGGGGTAGGAAACTATGGCTACACCTTC. Amino acids: CASAAQGVGNYGYTF.